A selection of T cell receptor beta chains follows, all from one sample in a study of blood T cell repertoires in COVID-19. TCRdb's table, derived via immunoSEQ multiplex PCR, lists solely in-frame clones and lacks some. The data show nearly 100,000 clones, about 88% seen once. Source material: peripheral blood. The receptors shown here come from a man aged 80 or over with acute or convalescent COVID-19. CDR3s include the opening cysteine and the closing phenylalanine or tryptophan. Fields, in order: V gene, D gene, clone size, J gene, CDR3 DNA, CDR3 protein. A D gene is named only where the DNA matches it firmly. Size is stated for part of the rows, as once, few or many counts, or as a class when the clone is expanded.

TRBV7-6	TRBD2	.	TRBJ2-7	TGTGCCAGCAGCCAAGCGGGAGGGGGGGAGCAGTACTTC	CASSQAGGGEQYF
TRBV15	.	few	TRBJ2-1	TGTGCCACCAGCAGCGCGGGGTTCTCCTACAATGAGCAGTTCTTC	CATSSAGFSYNEQFF
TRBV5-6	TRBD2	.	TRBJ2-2	TGTGCCAGCAGCTTGGCGGGACTAGTGAACACCGGGGAGCTGTTTTTT	CASSLAGLVNTGELFF
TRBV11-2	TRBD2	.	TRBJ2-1	TGTGCCAGCAGCTTAGTGACTAGCGGTGTACAGTTCTTC	CASSLVTSGVQFF
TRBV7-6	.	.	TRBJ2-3	TGTGCCAGCAGCTTAAGGACAGCGGGACCGCGGGTAGATACGCAGTATTTT	CASSLRTAGPRVDTQYF
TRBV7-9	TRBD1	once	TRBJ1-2	TGTGCCAGCAGCTTAGTCAGAATCGGGACAGAAGCTAACTATGGCTACACCTTC	CASSLVRIGTEANYGYTF
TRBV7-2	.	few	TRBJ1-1	TGTGCCAGCAGCTTCAATGGGGGGGCCCTGAACACTGAAGCTTTCTTT	CASSFNGGALNTEAFF
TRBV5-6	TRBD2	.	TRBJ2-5	TGTGCCAGCAGCCCGTGGACTAGCGCCCAAGAGACCCAGTACTTC	CASSPWTSAQETQYF
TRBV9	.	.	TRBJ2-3	TGTGCCAGCAGCTCCCGTGGCGGGTCACAACCAGATACGCAGTATTTT	CASSSRGGSQPDTQYF
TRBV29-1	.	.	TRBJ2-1	TGCAGCGTTGCAGACAATGAGCAGTTCTTC	CSVADNEQFF
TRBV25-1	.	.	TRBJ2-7	TGTGCCAGCAGTGGTCCCAGCTACGAGCAGTACTTC	CASSGPSYEQYF
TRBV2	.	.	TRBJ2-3	TGTGCCAGCAGTGAAATTCAGGGGTCCACAGATACGCAGTATTTT	CASSEIQGSTDTQYF
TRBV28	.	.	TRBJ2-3	TGTGCCAGCAGTTCCCCAACAGAGAGCACAGATACGCAGTATTTT	CASSSPTESTDTQYF
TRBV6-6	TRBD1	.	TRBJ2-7	TGTGCCAGCAGAAAGACAGGGGATATGAGTGGCGAGCAGTACTTC	CASRKTGDMSGEQYF
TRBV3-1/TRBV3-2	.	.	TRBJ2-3	TGTGCCAGCAGCCAAGATTTAGACAGATTGCAGTATTTT	CASSQDLDRLQYF
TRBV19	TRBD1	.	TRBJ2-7	TGTGCCAGCCAAATAGCGGACAGGGGAAGGGGCTACGAGCAGTACTTC	CASQIADRGRGYEQYF
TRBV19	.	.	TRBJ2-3	TGTGCCAGTAGCCTCCCCAGCACAGATACGCAGTATTTT	CASSLPSTDTQYF
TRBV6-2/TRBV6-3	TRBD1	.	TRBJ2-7	TGTGCCAGCAGTTACGAGGGGGCTAGCTCCTACGAGCAGTACTTC	CASSYEGASSYEQYF
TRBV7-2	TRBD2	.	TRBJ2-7	TGTGCCAGCAGCTTAACAGCGCGGGAGTTCCCTCACGAGCAGTACTTC	CASSLTAREFPHEQYF
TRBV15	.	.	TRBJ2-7	TGTGCCACCAGCAGAGATCAGGGGGGCTACGAGCAGTACTTC	CATSRDQGGYEQYF
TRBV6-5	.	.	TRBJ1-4	TGTGCCATCTGTACGGGTACTAATGAAAAACTGTTTTTT	CAICTGTNEKLFF
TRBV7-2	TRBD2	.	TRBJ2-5	TGTGCCAGCAGCTTCGGGACTAGCGGGAGAGAGACCCAGTACTTC	CASSFGTSGRETQYF
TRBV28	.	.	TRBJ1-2	TGTGCCAGCACCGTGAACTCTAACTATGGCTACACCTTC	CASTVNSNYGYTF
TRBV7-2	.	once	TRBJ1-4	TGTGCCAGCAGCTTAAGAGGTGACAGGGAAAAACTGTTTTTT	CASSLRGDREKLFF
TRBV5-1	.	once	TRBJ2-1	TGCGCCAGCAGCTTGGGGGGCTCCAGCTCCTACAATGAGCAGTTCTTC	CASSLGGSSSYNEQFF
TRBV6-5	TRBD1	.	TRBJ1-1	TGTGCCAGCAGTTACTGGACAGGGGTAAACACTGAAGCTTTCTTT	CASSYWTGVNTEAFF
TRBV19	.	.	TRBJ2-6	TGTGCCAGTAGTATGTACTCCCGTTCAGGGGCCAACGTCCTGACTTTC	CASSMYSRSGANVLTF
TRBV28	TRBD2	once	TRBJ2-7	TGTGCCAGCAGTTCAAGCGGGGGCCACTACGAGCAGTACTTC	CASSSSGGHYEQYF
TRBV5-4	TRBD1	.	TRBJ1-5	TGTGCCAGCAGCCAGGGGGCGGGCCAGCCCCAGCATTTT	CASSQGAGQPQHF
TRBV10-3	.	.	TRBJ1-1	TGTGCCATCAGGGGGGGGGATGTCGGAGGTGACACTGAAGCTTTCTTT	CAIRGGDVGGDTEAFF
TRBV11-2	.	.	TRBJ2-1	TGTGCCAGCAGCTTGATGCGGAATGAGCAGTTCTTC	CASSLMRNEQFF
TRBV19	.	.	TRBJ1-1	TGTGCCAGCAGGGTTAAGACCACTGAAGCTTTCTTT	CASRVKTTEAFF
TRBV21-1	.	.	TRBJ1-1	TGTGCCAGCAGCAAAGACCCCTACAACGATCGGGACACTGAAGCTTTCTTT	CASSKDPYNDRDTEAFF
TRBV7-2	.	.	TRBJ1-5	TGTGCCAGCAGCTTAGACAGACGGGGAAATCAGCCCCAGCATTTT	CASSLDRRGNQPQHF
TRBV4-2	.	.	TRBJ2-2	TGTGCCAGCAGCCAAGAAGTGGGGGGGAACACCGGGGAGCTGTTTTTT	CASSQEVGGNTGELFF
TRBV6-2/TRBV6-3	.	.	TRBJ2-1	TGTGCCAGCAGTTACGAAGGTGGACTGTACAATGAGCAGTTCTTC	CASSYEGGLYNEQFF
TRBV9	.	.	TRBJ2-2	TGTGCCAGCAGCCCCCGGTTTGAAAATCGTGCCGGGGAGCTGTTTTTT	CASSPRFENRAGELFF
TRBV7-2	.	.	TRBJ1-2	TGTGCCAGCAGCTCTCCTCCACAGGGCATCTATGGCTACACCTTC	CASSSPPQGIYGYTF
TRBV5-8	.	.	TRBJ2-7	TGTGCCAGCAGCAGTACAGGGTCGGGAAAACACGAGCAGTACTTC	CASSSTGSGKHEQYF
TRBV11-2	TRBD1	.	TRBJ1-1	TGTGCCAGCAGCTTGGGACAGAGCCAGGGGACTGAAGCTTTCTTT	CASSLGQSQGTEAFF
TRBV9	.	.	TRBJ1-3	TGTGCCAGCAGCGTAGCCCCCCAGGGTGGGAGCGGGAACACCATATATTTT	CASSVAPQGGSGNTIYF
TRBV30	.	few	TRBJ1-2	TGTGCCTGGAGCCGAGGGGGTGGCTACACCTTC	CAWSRGGGYTF
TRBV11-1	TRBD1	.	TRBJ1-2	TGTGCCAGCAGCTTAACACCGACAGGGGGCAAGACTGGCTACACCTTC	CASSLTPTGGKTGYTF
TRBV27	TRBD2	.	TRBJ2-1	TGTGCCAGCAGTTTATCGGGGACTAGCGACAACAATGAGCAGTTCTTC	CASSLSGTSDNNEQFF
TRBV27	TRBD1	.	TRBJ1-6	TGTGCCAGCAGTTTCGTCTTTGGGGGACAGTCACATAATTCACCCCTCCACTTT	CASSFVFGGQSHNSPLHF
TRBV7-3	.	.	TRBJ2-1	TGTGCCAGCAGCCCGCCTGGTGCGAGCTCCTACAATGAGCAGTTCTTC	CASSPPGASSYNEQFF
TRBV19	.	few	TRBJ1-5	TGTGCCAGTACCCCGGAGAGGGATCAGCCCCAGCATTTT	CASTPERDQPQHF